This T cell receptor (beta chain) was observed in a study of cytomegalovirus exposure and HLA in healthy donors. J gave up 5 bases and V 5 bases, and 1 base lay outside the gene matches. Germline CDR1 reads SGDLS; CDR2 reads YYNGEE. This CDR3 is built from 14 residues. PCR was performed using 60 Vbeta and 13 Jbeta primers. Sequenced by immunoSEQ multiplex PCR; TCRdb stores in-frame clones only, minus some. The sample has around 91,000 clones, roughly four fifths seen once; the top ten hold approximately 4.6%. The receptor was derived from a woman aged 35 to 49 in good health and CMV-seropositive. Sequencing input: PBMCs. The chain employs TRBV9 and TRBJ2-2, with 12 bases fitting TRBD2. CDR3 residues: CASRLAGGTGELFF. In DNA, the CDR3 is TGTGCCAGCAGGCTAGCGGGAGGGACCGGGGAGCTGTTTTTT.